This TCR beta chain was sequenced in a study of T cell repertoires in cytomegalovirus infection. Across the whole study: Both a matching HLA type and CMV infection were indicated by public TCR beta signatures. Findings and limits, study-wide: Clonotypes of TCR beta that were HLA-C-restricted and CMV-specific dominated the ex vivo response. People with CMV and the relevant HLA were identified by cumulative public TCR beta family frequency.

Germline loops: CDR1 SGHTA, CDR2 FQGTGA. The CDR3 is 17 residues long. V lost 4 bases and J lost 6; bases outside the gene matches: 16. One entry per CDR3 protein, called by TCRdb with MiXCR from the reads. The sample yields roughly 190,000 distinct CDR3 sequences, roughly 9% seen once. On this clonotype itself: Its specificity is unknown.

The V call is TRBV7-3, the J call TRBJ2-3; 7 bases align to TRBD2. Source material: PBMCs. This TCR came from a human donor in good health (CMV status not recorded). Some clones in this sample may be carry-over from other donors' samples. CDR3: CASSSSVVAGGKDTQYF. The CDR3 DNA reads TGTGCCAGCAGCTCGTCTGTGGTAGCGGGCGGTAAGGATACGCAGTATTTT.